This entry concerns a single T cell receptor beta chain. The data stem from a study of T cell changes during pregnancy in multiple sclerosis. Using immunoSEQ multiplex PCR, the repertoire was profiled, and TCRdb retains in-frame clones only, with some absent. The sample holds about 39,000 clones; over 80% are singletons and the top ten take roughly 29%. The CDR3 length is 15 residues. Germline V gene data show CDR1 as MGHRA and CDR2 as YSYEKL. The ends lost 0 bases at V and 5 bases at J; junction bases unmatched: 5. V and J are TRBV4-1 and TRBJ2-5, with 8 bases fitting TRBD2. The sequencing used CD8+ T cells from peripheral blood mononuclear cells, collected before pregnancy. The TCR comes from a female donor with multiple sclerosis, enrolled in a pregnancy study. CDR3 sequence: CASSQDSSGGETQYF. The CDR3 coding sequence is TGCGCCAGCAGCCAAGATAGCAGCGGGGGTGAGACCCAGTACTTC.